The entry below describes one TCR beta chain. As yet, its antigen is unknown. Germline V gene data show CDR1 as LGHDT and CDR2 as YNNKEL (reference sequence). V lost 0 bases and J lost 1, with 11 bases in between. This CDR3 spans 16 amino acids. This record belongs to a study of CD8 T cells in Susac syndrome. An amount of RNA that ranged from 0.5 to 1 ug was reverse transcribed with random hexamers. Multiplex PCR with immunoSEQ amplified the TCR beta CDR3 across 54 Vbeta and 13 Jbeta. TCRdb redid the calling of the immunoSEQ multiplex PCR reads with MiXCR, one entry per CDR3 protein. The sample shows approximately 230,000 distinct CDR3 sequences, about 94% of them seen only once. Study-level results: The number of individuals included in the study's TCR sequencing and HLA analysis was acknowledged as relatively small.

Sequencing targeted TCR beta in T cells from blood (CD8+ and CD4+). The TCR was taken from a human donor with multiple sclerosis. This chain joins TRBV3-1 and TRBJ2-3; D possibly uses TRBD1 or TRBD2 (6 bases each). The sample consisted of CD4+ T cells from PBMCs. The CDR3: CASSQDGGRGTDTQYF. The CDR3 region has the DNA TGTGCCAGCAGCCAAGATGGGGGGCGGGGCACAGATACGCAGTATTTT.